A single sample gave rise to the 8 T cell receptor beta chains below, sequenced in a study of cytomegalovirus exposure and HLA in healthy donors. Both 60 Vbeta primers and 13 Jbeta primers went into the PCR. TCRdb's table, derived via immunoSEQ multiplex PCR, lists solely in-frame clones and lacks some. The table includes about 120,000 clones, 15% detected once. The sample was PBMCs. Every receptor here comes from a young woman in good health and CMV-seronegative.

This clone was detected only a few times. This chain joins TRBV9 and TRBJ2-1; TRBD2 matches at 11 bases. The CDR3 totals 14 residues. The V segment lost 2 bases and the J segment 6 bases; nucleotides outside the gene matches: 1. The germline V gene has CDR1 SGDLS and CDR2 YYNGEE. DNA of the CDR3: TGTGCCAGCAGCGTTAGCGGGAGGGCCAATGAGCAGTTCTTC. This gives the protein CASSVSGRANEQFF.

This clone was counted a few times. Here the CDR3 reads CASSVWGGDTQYF. The DNA of the CDR3 is TGTGCCAGCAGCGTCTGGGGGGGGGATACGCAGTATTTT. J is TRBJ2-3 and V is TRBV9; 7 positions agree with TRBD2. CDR1 is SGDLS and CDR2 is YYNGEE in the germline V gene. V was pared by 2 bases and J by 6 bases, with 3 bases of the junction left unmatched. The CDR3 covers 13 residues.

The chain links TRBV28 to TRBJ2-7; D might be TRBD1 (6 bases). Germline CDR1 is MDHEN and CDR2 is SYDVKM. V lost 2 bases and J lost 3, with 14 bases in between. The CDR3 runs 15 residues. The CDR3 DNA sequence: TGTGCCAGCAGTTTAGAGGGGGAATTAATCTACGAGCAGTACTTC. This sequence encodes CASSLEGELIYEQYF. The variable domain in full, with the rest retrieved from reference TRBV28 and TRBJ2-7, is DVKVTQSSRYLVKRTGEKVFLECVQDMDHENMFWYRQDPGLGLRLIYFSYDVKMKEKGDIPEGYSVSREKKERFSLILESASTNQTSMYLCASSLEGELIYEQYFGPGTRLTVT.

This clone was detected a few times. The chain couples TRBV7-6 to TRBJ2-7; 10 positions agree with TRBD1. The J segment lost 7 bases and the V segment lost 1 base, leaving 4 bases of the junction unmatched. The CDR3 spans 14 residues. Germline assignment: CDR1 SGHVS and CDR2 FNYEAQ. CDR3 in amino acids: CASSLGQGAQEQYF. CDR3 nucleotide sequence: TGTGCCAGCAGCTTAGGACAGGGGGCGCAGGAGCAGTACTTC. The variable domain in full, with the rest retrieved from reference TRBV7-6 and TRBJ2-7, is GAGVSQSPRYKVTKRGQDVALRCDPISGHVSLYWYRQALGQGPEFLTYFNYEAQQDKSGLPNDRFSAERPEGSISTLTIQRTEQRDSAMYRCASSLGQGAQEQYFGPGTRLTVT.

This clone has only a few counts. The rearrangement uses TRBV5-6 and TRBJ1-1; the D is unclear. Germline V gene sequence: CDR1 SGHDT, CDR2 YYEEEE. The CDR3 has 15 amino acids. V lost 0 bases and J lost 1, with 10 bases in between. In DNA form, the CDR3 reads TGTGCCAGCAGCTTGGATTGGCCCCCGAACACTGAAGCTTTCTTT. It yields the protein CASSLDWPPNTEAFF. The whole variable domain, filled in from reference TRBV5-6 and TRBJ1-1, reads DAGVTQSPTHLIKTRGQQVTLRCSPKSGHDTVSWYQQALGQGPQFIFQYYEEEERQRGNFPDRFSGHQFPNYSSELNVNALLLGDSALYLCASSLDWPPNTEAFFGQGTRLTVV.

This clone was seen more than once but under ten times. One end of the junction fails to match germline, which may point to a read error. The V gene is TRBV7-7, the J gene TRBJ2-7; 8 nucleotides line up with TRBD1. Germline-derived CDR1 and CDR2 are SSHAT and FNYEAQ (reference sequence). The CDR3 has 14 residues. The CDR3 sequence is CASSLGQGSHEQYF. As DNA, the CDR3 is TGTGCTAGCAGCTTAGGACAGGGATCCCACGAGCAGTACTTC.

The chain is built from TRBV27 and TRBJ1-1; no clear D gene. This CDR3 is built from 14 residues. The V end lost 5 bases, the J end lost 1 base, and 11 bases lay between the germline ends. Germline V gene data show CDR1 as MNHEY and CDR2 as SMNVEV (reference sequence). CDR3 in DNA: TGTGCCAGCAGTCCCCCTCGGGGGAACACTGAAGCTTTCTTT. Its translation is CASSPPRGNTEAFF.

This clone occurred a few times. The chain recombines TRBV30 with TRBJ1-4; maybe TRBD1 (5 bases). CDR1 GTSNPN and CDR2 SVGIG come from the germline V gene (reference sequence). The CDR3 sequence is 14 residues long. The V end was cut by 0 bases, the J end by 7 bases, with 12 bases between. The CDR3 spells CAWSVGRDSEKLFF. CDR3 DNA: TGTGCCTGGAGTGTAGGCAGGGATAGTGAAAAACTGTTTTTT.